This T cell receptor beta chain was observed in a study of cytomegalovirus exposure and HLA in healthy donors. Trimming removed 4 bases from V and 2 bases from J, with 13 bases in between. The length of the CDR3 is 14 residues. CDR1 and CDR2 (germline): SGHDT, YYEEEE. The PCR ran on 60 Vbeta and 13 Jbeta primers. Authors' methods: There were about 80 million unique TCR beta chains by a later count, and around 10 million of them were shared. Profiling relied on immunoSEQ multiplex PCR, and the TCRdb table lists in-frame clones only, not all of them. V and J calls plus clone size are reproduced from that table; the DNA served to infer D and trimming. The sample shows roughly 100,000 clones, 75% to 90% of them seen only once.

The sequencing sample was made of PBMCs. This receptor was obtained from a man in his thirties or forties in good health and CMV-seropositive. This sequence joins TRBV5-6 and TRBJ2-7; maybe TRBD1 (5 bases). CDR3 nucleotides: TGTGCCAGCAGCAATCAGGGAAACCCCTACGAGCAGTACTTC. Translated: CASSNQGNPYEQYF.